This paragraph reports one T cell receptor beta chain. What it recognizes is unknown. Constant-segment primers were used for 5'RACE, and the resulting TCR alpha and TCR beta cDNA libraries carried sample barcodes and UMIs. TCRdb independently ran MiXCR on the 5' RACE reads; one entry per CDR3 protein. The table includes some 190,000 distinct CDR3 sequences, 15% to 20% detected once. The V gene end was trimmed by 2 bases and the J gene end by 4 bases; junction bases not matched to a gene: 5. The CDR3 totals 15 residues. The germline CDR1 and CDR2 sequences are SGHRS and YFSETQ. This sample is part of a study of T-cell memory formation after mild COVID-19. As for the study in general: The TCR clusters were mostly specific to one donor. Study results and limitations: CM and EM subsets held most contracting CD4+ clones; EMRA held CD8+ ones.

This TCR was recovered from an adult woman who had mild COVID-19 (a few samples of this study predate the infection). Cell type and time point are not known. The rearrangement links TRBV5-1 to TRBJ2-5; 10 nucleotides agree with TRBD1. The sequencing input was PBMCs or a T cell subset sorted from them (not recorded which). CDR3 nucleotide sequence: TGCGCCAGCAGCTTAGGGACAGGGGCTAGAGAGACCCAGTACTTC. This sequence encodes CASSLGTGARETQYF.